This T cell receptor (beta chain) was identified in a study of blood T cell repertoires in COVID-19 (TCRdb year 2020). General notes on the study: Collaborator samples came from the United States, Italy and Spain and covered acute and convalescent phases of COVID-19. The prospective study material was composed of cDNA or gDNA derived from T cells, B-cell-depleted T cells, or PBMCs. Subjects who had been exposed to COVID-19, were actively infected with it, or had recovered from it provided the deeply sampled blood TCRbeta repertoires that made up the dataset. The repertoires were released in a freely available public database meant as a resource for research on the immune response to SARS-CoV-2. Samples came from the ongoing ImmuneRACE study (first 160 participants) plus 1,254 subjects from 6 global collaborators. A de-identified subject ID, COVID-19 status, age in years and sex were almost always included in the sample metadata. Where available, HLA class I and class II types were taken from metadata supplied by the sample provider and were not determined by assay-based typing. The research as a whole found: The quantity of clinical and demographic metadata differed by source and by participant and was supplied without curation.

Another Seattle source contributed samples from volunteer blood donors who had recovered from COVID-19. Whole blood was collected in K2EDTA tubes by collaborating institutions according to the institutions' own protocols. For TCRbeta analysis, collaborators shipped samples as frozen whole blood, isolated PBMCs, or DNA extracted from either of those sample types. TCRbeta CDR3 regions were amplified from genomic DNA by means of the immunoSEQ Assay, a bias-controlled multiplex PCR. The study's own analysis went as follows. Nucleated cell counts per sample were estimated from amplification of reference gene primers within the assay. To quantify the absolute abundance of each unique TCRbeta CDR3 rearrangement, sequence reads were collapsed and filtered. For each sample, productive Simpson clonality was calculated as the square root of Simpson's diversity index over productive rearrangements. Held by TCRdb, this immuneACCESS table contains in-frame sequences only and omits some clones. Under half of the omission traces to an unresolved V gene where checked; the cause of the rest is unknown. Clone size and the V and J calls come from that table; the DNA yielded D and trimming. Recorded for this sample are about 220,000 clones; roughly four fifths of them occurred a single time. Jointly, the top ten make up 3% to 3.5% of the sample.

The junction shows trimming of 4 bases on V and 4 bases on J, plus 8 bases between the germline ends. CDR3 length: 13 amino acids, cysteine to phenylalanine. The kept DNA is CDR3 alone, 39 bases in frame from the first base. The germline V gene supplies CDR1 MRHNA and CDR2 SNTAGT. As regards this clone: Its antigen target is currently unknown. No base-level quality is on record; no much larger clone is a single base apart.

Rearrangement joined TRBV6-4 to TRBJ1-5, with the D gene not clear enough to name. The source material was peripheral blood. The TCR sequence derives from a woman in her twenties or thirties who had recovered from COVID-19. The CDR3 here reads CASSVTENQPQHF. The nucleotides are TGTGCCAGCAGTGTAACCGAGAATCAGCCCCAGCATTTT.